The clone carrying this T cell receptor (beta chain) is medium-sized by share. Antigen: not known. The read ends 3 residues early relative to the CDR3; the germline J gene fills the gap. The data stem from a study of T cell clonality in common variable immunodeficiency. Study-wide results and limits: What drives increased CVID clonality needs T cell subpopulation sequencing. Fewer deletions and N-nucleotide insertions were reportedly seen in common variable immunodeficiency TCR beta sequences. Compared with controls, CVID subjects had fewer shared TCRbeta clones. CVID subjects showed higher TCRbeta clonality than healthy controls.

This CDR3 region has 14 residues. The ends lost 6 bases at V and 0 bases at J; junction bases unmatched: 4. CDR1 is ENHRY, CDR2 SYGVKD, per germline. CVID subjects were neither ill nor on immunomodulatory or immunosuppressive medication at sampling. Repertoires were generated with immunoSEQ multiplex PCR, while TCRdb's copy carries only in-frame clones and drops some. The sample presents some 10,000 clones, none singletons. Sequenced: peripheral blood mononuclear cells. The chain couples TRBV10-3 to TRBJ1-1; 7 nucleotides line up with TRBD1. The sequence derives from a human donor with common variable immunodeficiency. Partial CDR3 DNA: TGTGCCATCAGCGGGACAGCCATGAACACTGAA. Protein: CAISGTAMNTE. The whole CDR3 reads CAISGTAMNTEAFF.